These 5 T cell receptor beta chains originate from one sample sequenced in a study of shared clonotypes between healthy human individuals. Measured with immunoSEQ multiplex PCR; TCRdb has only the in-frame clones, and not every one. The table lists some 2,100,000 clones, 93% of them singletons. Naive CD8 populations comprised CD45RO-negative cells positively selected for CCR7, excluding terminally differentiated effector memory CD45RA+ cells. Sequencing was performed on naive CD8+ T cells from PBMCs. These receptors originate from a man aged 18 to 29 in good health. Some clones in this sample may be carry-over from other donors' samples.

The chain couples TRBV28 to TRBJ1-5, with 8 bases that match TRBD1. This CDR3 has 17 amino acids. The germline gives CDR1 MDHEN, CDR2 SYDVKM. Trimming removed 1 base from V and 2 bases from J; junction bases left unmatched: 7. For the CDR3, the DNA is TGTGCCAGCAGTTTATACGACAGGGGTGAGGGCAATCAGCCCCAGCATTTT. This gives the protein CASSLYDRGEGNQPQHF. Supplemented by reference TRBV28 and TRBJ1-5, the full variable domain reads DVKVTQSSRYLVKRTGEKVFLECVQDMDHENMFWYRQDPGLGLRLIYFSYDVKMKEKGDIPEGYSVSREKKERFSLILESASTNQTSMYLCASSLYDRGEGNQPQHFGDGTRLSIL.

The chain is built from TRBV27 and TRBJ1-2; D remains unclear. From germline, CDR1 is MNHEY and CDR2 SMNVEV (reference sequence). Trimming stripped 10 bases from V and 4 bases from J, with 22 bases between. The length of the CDR3 is 15 residues. This CDR3 reads CATCHRATGIYGYTF. CDR3 DNA: TGTGCCACTTGCCATAGGGCGACCGGAATCTATGGCTACACCTTC.

The chain has TRBV9 and TRBJ2-5; 9 bases align to TRBD1. Germline CDR1 is SGDLS and CDR2 is YYNGEE. J gave up 5 bases and V 2 bases, and 10 bases lay outside the gene matches. The CDR3 extends over 16 amino acids. The CDR3 nucleotides are TGTGCCAGCAGCGTCAACAGCAGGACAGGGGTGGAGACCCAGTACTTC. Its protein product is CASSVNSRTGVETQYF.

The chain recombines TRBV7-3 with TRBJ2-1; D possibly corresponds to TRBD2 (6 bases). Germline V gene sequence: CDR1 SGHTA, CDR2 FQGTGA. V lost 5 bases and J 6 bases, leaving 17 bases between the germline ends. This CDR3 comprises 15 residues. CDR3 nucleotide sequence: TGTGCCAGCAGCAGCTTCCGGTCTAGCGCCAATGAGCAGTTCTTC. Protein sequence: CASSSFRSSANEQFF.

The chain joins TRBV10-3 to TRBJ2-3; 12 nucleotides align to TRBD2. V trimming: 6 bases; J trimming: 1 base; junction bases outside the gene matches: 5. The CDR3 loop spans 16 amino acids. Germline V lookup: CDR1 ENHRY, CDR2 SYGVKD. The CDR3: CAISPRLAGGTDTQYF. DNA for the CDR3: TGTGCCATCAGCCCCCGACTAGCGGGAGGCACAGATACGCAGTATTTT.